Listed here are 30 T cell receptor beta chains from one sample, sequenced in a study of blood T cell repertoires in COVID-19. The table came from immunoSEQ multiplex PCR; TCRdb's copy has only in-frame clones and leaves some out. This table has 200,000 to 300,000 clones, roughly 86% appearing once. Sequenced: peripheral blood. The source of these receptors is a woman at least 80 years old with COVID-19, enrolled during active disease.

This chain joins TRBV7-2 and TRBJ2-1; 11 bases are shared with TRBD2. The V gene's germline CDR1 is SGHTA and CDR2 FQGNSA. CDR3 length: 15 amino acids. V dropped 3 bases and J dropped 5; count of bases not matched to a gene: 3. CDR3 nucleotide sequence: TGTGCCAGCAGCTTGCTAGCGGGGGGAAACAATGAGCAGTTCTTC. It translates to CASSLLAGGNNEQFF.

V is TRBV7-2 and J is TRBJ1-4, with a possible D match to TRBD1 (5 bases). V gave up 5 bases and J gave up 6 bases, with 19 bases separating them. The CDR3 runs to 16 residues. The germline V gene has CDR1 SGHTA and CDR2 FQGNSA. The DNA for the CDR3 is TGTGCCAGCAGCCCGACTGGACAAGCCACACATGAAAAACTGTTTTTT. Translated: CASSPTGQATHEKLFF.

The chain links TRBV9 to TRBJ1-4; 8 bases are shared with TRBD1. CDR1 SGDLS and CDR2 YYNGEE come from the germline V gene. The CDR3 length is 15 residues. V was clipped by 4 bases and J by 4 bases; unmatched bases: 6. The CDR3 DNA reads TGTGCCAGCAGCCCTCGGACAGGGAATAATGAAAAACTGTTTTTT. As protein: CASSPRTGNNEKLFF. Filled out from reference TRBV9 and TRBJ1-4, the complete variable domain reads DSGVTQTPKHLITATGQRVTLRCSPRSGDLSVYWYQQSLDQGLQFLIQYYNGEERAKGNILERFSAQQFPDLHSELNLSSLELGDSALYFCASSPRTGNNEKLFFGSGTQLSVL.

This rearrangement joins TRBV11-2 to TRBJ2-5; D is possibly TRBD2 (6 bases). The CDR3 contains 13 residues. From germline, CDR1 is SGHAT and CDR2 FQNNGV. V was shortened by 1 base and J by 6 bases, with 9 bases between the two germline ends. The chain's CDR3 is CASSLGGAQTQYF. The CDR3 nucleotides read TGTGCCAGCAGCTTAGGCGGGGCCCAGACCCAGTACTTC.

CDR3 region: CAWSQGDRASYEQYF. The CDR3, as DNA: TGTGCCTGGAGCCAAGGGGACAGGGCCTCCTACGAGCAGTACTTC. The chain joins TRBV30 to TRBJ2-7; 9 bases are a match to TRBD1. Trimming removed 3 bases from V and 0 bases from J; junction bases left unmatched: 6. CDR3 length: 15 amino acids. The germline gives CDR1 GTSNPN, CDR2 SVGIG (reference sequence).

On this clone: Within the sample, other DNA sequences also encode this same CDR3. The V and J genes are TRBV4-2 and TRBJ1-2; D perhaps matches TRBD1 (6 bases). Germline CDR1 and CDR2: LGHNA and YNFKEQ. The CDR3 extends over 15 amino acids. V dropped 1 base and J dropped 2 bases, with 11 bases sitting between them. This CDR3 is CASSQVGRGNYGYTF. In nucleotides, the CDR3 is TGTGCCAGCAGCCAAGTAGGCAGGGGAAACTATGGCTACACCTTC.

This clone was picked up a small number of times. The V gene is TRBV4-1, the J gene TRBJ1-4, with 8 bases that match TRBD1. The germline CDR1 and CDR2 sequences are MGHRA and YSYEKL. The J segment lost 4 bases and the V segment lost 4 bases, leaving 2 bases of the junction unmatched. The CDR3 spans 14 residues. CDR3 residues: CASSRDRLNEKLFF. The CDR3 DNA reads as TGCGCCAGCAGCCGGGACAGGCTTAATGAAAAACTGTTTTTT.

CDR3 bases: TGTGCCAGCAAATTTATGTATGGAGTTCGGACGGGGGGCTACAATGAGCAGTTCTTC. Protein: CASKFMYGVRTGGYNEQFF. The gene calls are TRBV28 and TRBJ2-1; 7 bases map to TRBD2. In germline, CDR1 is MDHEN, CDR2 SYDVKM. CDR3 length: 19 amino acids. V was clipped by 7 bases and J by 3 bases; unmatched bases: 21.

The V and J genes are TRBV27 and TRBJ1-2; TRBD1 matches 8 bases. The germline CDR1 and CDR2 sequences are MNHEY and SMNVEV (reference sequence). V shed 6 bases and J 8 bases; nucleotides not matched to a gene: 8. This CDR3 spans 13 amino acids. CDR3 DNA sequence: TGTGCCAGCAGGACAACAGGGGGGGGCGGCTACACCTTC. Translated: CASRTTGGGGYTF.

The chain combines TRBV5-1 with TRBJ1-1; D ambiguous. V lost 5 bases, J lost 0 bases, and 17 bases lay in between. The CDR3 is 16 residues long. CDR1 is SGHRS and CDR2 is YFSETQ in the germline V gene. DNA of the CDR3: TGCGCCAGCAGTTCGGGAGACGTCTCGGTGAACACTGAAGCTTTCTTT. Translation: CASSSGDVSVNTEAFF.

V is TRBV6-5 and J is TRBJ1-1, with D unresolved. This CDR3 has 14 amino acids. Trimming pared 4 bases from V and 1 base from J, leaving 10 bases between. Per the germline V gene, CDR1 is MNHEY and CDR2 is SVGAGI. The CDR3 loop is CASSWTEGNTEAFF. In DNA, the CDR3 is TGTGCCAGCAGTTGGACCGAGGGGAACACTGAAGCTTTCTTT.

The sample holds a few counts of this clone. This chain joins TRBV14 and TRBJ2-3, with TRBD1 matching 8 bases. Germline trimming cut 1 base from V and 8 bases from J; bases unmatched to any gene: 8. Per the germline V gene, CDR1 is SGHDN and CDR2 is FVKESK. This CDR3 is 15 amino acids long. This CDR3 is CASSQATGGFSTQYF. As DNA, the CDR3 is TGTGCCAGCAGCCAAGCAACAGGGGGTTTCAGTACGCAGTATTTT.

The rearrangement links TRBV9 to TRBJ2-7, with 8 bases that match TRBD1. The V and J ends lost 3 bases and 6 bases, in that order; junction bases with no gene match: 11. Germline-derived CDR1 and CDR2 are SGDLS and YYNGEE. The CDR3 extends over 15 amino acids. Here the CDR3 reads CASSARTGTLTEQYF. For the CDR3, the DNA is TGTGCCAGCAGCGCAAGGACAGGGACATTAACCGAGCAGTACTTC.

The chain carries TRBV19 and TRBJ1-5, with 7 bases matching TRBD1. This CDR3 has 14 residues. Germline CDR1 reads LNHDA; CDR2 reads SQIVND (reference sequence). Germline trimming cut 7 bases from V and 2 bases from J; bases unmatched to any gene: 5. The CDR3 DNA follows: TGTGCCAGTAACCTTGGGACAGGCAATCAGCCCCAGCATTTT. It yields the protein CASNLGTGNQPQHF.

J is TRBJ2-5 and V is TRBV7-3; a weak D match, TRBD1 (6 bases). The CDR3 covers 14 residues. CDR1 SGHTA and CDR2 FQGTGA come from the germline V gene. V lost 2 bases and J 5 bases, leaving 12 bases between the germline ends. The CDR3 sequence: CASSLLGRGETQYF. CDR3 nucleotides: TGTGCCAGCAGCTTATTGGGTAGGGGGGAGACCCAGTACTTC.

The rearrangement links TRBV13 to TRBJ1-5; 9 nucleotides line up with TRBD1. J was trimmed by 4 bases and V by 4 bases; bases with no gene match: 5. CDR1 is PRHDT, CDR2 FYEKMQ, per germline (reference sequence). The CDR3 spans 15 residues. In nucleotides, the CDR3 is TGTGCCAGCAGCTCCGGACAGGGGCGGAATCAGCCCCAGCATTTT. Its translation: CASSSGQGRNQPQHF. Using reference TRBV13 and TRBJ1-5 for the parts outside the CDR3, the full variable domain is AAGVIQSPRHLIKEKRETATLKCYPIPRHDTVYWYQQGPGQDPQFLISFYEKMQSDKGSIPDRFSAQQFSDYHSELNMSSLELGDSALYFCASSSGQGRNQPQHFGDGTRLSIL.

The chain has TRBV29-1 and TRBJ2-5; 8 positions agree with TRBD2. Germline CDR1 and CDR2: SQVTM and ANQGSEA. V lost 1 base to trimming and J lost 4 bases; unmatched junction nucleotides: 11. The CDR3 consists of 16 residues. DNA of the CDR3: TGCAGCGTTGAAGGAAGGCGGCGGGAGGTGGGAGAGACCCAGTACTTC. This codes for CSVEGRRREVGETQYF.

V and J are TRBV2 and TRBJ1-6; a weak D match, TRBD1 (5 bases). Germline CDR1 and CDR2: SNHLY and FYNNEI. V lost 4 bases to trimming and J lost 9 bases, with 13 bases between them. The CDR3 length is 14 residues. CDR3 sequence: CASSVARGGSPLHF. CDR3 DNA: TGTGCCAGCAGTGTGGCAAGGGGAGGTTCACCCCTCCACTTT.

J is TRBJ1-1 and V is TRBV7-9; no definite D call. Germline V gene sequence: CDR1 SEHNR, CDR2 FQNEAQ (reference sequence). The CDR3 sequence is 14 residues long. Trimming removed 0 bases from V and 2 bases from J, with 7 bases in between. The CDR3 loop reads CASSLASSNTEAFF. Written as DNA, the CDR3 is TGTGCCAGCAGCTTAGCGTCCTCCAACACTGAAGCTTTCTTT.

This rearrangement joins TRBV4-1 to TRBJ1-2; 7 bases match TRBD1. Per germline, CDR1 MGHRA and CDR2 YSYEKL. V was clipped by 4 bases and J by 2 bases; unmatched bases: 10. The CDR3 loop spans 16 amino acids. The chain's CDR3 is CASSPPDRRLNYGYTF. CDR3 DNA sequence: TGCGCCAGCAGCCCCCCGGACAGGAGACTAAACTATGGCTACACCTTC.

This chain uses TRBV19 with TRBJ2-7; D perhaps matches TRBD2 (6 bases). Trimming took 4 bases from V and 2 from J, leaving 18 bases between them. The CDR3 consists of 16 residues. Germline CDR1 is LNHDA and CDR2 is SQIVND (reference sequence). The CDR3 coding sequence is TGTGCCAGTAGTAGCGCTTACGGGACGGGGGCCTACGAGCAGTACTTC. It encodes CASSSAYGTGAYEQYF.

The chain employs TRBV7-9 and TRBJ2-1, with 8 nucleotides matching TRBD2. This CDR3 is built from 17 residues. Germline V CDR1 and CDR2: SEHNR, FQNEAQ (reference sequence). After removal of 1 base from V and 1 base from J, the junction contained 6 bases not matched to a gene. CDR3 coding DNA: TGTGCCAGCAGCTTAGGAGGGACTAGTAGTTCCTACAATGAGCAGTTCTTC. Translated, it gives CASSLGGTSSSYNEQFF.

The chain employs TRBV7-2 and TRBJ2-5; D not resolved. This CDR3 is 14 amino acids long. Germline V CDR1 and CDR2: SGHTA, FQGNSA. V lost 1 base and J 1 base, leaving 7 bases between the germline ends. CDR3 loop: CASSLVVSQETQYF. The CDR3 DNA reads TGTGCCAGCAGCTTAGTGGTCAGCCAAGAGACCCAGTACTTC.

The CDR3 DNA is TGTGCCAGCAGCTTTTGGGCAGGGGAGGGCGATACGCAGTATTTT. Translation gives CASSFWAGEGDTQYF. This rearrangement joins TRBV5-4 to TRBJ2-3; D perhaps matches TRBD2 (7 bases). The CDR3 consists of 15 residues. Per the germline V gene, CDR1 is SGHNT and CDR2 is YYREEE (reference sequence). V lost 2 bases to trimming and J lost 6 bases, with 16 bases between them.

The CDR3 reads CASSFGQGAIYTEAFF. The CDR3 DNA follows: TGTGCCAGCAGCTTCGGACAGGGGGCAATATACACTGAAGCTTTCTTT. The chain links TRBV5-5 to TRBJ1-1; 11 bases align to TRBD1. This CDR3 has 16 residues. Germline loops: CDR1 SGHKS, CDR2 YYEKEE (reference sequence). Trimming took 2 bases from V and 3 from J; bases not matched to a gene: 6.

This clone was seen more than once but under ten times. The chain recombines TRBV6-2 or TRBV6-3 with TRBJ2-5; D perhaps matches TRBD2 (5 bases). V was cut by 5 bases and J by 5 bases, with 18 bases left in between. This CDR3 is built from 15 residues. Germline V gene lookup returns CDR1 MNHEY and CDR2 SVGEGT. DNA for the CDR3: TGTGCCAGCAGTCCCGGACTTCCCCCTGTGGAGACCCAGTACTTC. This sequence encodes CASSPGLPPVETQYF.

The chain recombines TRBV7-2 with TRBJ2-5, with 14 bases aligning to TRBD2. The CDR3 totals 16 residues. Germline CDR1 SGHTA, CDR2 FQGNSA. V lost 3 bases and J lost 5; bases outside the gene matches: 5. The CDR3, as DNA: TGTGCCAGCAGCTTGGGACTAGCGGGGGCGGAGGAGACCCAGTACTTC. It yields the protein CASSLGLAGAEETQYF.

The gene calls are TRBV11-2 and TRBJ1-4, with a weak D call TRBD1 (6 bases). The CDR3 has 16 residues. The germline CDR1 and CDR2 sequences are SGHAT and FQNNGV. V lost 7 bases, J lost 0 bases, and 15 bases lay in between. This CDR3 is CASTFLQGTTNEKLFF. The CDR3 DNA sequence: TGTGCCAGCACCTTCTTACAGGGAACAACTAATGAAAAACTGTTTTTT.

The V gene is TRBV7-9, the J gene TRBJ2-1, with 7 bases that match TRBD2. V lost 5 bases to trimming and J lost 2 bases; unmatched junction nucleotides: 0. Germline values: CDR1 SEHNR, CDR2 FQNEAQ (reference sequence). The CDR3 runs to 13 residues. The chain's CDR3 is CASSRGAYNEQFF. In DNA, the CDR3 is TGTGCCAGCAGCCGGGGGGCCTACAATGAGCAGTTCTTC. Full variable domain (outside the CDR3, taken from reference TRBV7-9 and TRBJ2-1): DTGVSQNPRHKITKRGQNVTFRCDPISEHNRLYWYRQTLGQGPEFLTYFQNEAQLEKSRLLSDRFSAERPKGSFSTLEIQRTEQGDSAMYLCASSRGAYNEQFFGPGTRLTVL.

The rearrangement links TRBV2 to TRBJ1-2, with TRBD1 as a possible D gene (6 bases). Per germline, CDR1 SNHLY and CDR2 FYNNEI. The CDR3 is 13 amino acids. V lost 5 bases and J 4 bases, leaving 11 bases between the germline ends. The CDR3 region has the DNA TGTGCCAGCAGTACAGGGAGTGCCTATGGCTACACCTTC. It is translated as CASSTGSAYGYTF.